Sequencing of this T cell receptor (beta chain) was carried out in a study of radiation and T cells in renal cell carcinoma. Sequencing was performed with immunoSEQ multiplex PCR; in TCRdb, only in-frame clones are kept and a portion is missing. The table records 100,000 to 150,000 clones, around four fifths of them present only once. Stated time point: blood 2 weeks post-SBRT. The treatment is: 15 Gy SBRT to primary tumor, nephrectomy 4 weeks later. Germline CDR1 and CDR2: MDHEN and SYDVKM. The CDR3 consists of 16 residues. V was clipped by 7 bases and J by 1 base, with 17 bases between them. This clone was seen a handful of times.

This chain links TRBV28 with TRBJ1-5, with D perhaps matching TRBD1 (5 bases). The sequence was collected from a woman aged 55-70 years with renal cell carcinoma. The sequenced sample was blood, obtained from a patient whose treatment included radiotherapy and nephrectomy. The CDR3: CASNGGRGRSNQPQHF. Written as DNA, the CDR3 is TGTGCCAGCAACGGGGGGAGGGGTAGGAGCAATCAGCCCCAGCATTTT.